This T cell receptor beta chain was obtained from a study of T cell responses to AZD1222 COVID-19 vaccine. Regarding the study as a whole: Baseline testing showed seropositivity in only 6 or 7 AZD1222 recipients.

Repertoires were generated with immunoSEQ multiplex PCR, while TCRdb's copy carries only in-frame clones and drops some. This table has about 120,000 clones, about 87% appearing once. With regard to this clone: Its antigen is currently unknown.

CDR1 and CDR2 from the germline V gene are KGHSH and LQKENI. The V and J ends lost 0 bases and 3 bases respectively, with 6 bases between them. The CDR3 runs to 13 residues. Sequenced here: peripheral blood, sampled on day 0 of AZD1222 vaccination. This chain connects TRBV18 to TRBJ2-7; the D is unclear. The receptor's source is an adult in good health. The CDR3 coding sequence is TGTGCCAGCTCACCACCGACGGTCTACGAGCAGTACTTC. It is translated as CASSPPTVYEQYF.